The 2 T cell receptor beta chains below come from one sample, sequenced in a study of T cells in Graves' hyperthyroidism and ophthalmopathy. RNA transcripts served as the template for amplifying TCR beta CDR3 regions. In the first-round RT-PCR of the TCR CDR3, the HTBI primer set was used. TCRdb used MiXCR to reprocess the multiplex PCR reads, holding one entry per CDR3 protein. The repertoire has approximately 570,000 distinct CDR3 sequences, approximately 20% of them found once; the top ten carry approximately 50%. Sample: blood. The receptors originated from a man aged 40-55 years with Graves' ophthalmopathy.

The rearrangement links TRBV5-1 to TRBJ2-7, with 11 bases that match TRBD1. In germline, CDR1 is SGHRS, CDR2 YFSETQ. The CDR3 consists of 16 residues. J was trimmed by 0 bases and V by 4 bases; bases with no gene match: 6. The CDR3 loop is CASSTGQGAISYEQYF. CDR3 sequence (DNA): TGCGCCAGCAGCACCGGACAGGGGGCGATCTCCTACGAGCAGTACTTC.

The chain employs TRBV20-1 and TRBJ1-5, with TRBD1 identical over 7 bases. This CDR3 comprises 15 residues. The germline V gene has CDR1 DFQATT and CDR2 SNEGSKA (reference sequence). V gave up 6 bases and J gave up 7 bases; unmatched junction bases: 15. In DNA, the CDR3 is TGCAGTGCCACCCAGAGGGGGCGCGCATTACAGCCCCAGCATTTT. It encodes CSATQRGRALQPQHF.